Presented here are 30 T cell receptor beta chains from one specimen sequenced in a study of blood T cell repertoires in COVID-19. Sequenced by immunoSEQ multiplex PCR; TCRdb stores in-frame clones only, minus some. The table records around 300,000 clones, about nine tenths of them present only once. The sample taken for sequencing was peripheral blood. These receptors were taken from a woman in her 40s who had recovered from COVID-19.

The chain recombines TRBV6-5 with TRBJ1-1; D not resolved. This CDR3 has 11 residues. Trimming pared 7 bases from V and 2 bases from J, leaving 5 bases between. CDR1 is MNHEY, CDR2 SVGAGI, per germline. The CDR3 here is CASTLNTEAFF. The CDR3 DNA reads TGTGCCAGCACCCTTAACACTGAAGCTTTCTTT.

The J gene is TRBJ2-3, the V gene TRBV12-3 or TRBV12-4; maybe TRBD2 (5 bases). There are 13 residues in the CDR3. V lost 4 bases to trimming and J lost 2 bases, with 7 bases between them. The CDR3 DNA is TGTGCCAGCAGTTCCGGGGACACAGATACGCAGTATTTT. Its translation is CASSSGDTDTQYF.

This chain connects TRBV1 to TRBJ2-7; the table's D call TRBD2 went unverified against the DNA. TRBV1 is marked as a pseudogene. The CDR3 is 16 amino acids. The DNA of the CDR3 is TGCACCAGCAGCCAAGACTCGGGTTCATCCGGCCACGAGCAGTACTTC. Its protein is CTSSQDSGSSGHEQYF.

The genes are TRBV7-9 and TRBJ1-5; no definite D call. Trimming took 3 bases from V and 5 from J, leaving 8 bases between them. Germline CDR1 is SEHNR and CDR2 is FQNEAQ (reference sequence). The CDR3 has 13 amino acids. The chain's CDR3 is CASSLETDQPQHF. The DNA of the CDR3 is TGTGCCAGCAGCTTGGAGACTGATCAGCCCCAGCATTTT.

The chain joins TRBV9 to TRBJ2-1; D may be TRBD2 (6 bases). CDR1 and CDR2 (germline): SGDLS, YYNGEE. V was cut by 3 bases and J by 7 bases, with 17 bases left in between. The CDR3 consists of 15 residues. CDR3 amino acids: CASSGGKGATNEQFF. The CDR3 DNA reads as TGTGCCAGCAGCGGCGGGAAAGGGGCCACGAATGAGCAGTTCTTC.

The chain joins TRBV15 to TRBJ2-7, with a tentative D call TRBD1 (6 bases). V lost 9 bases to trimming and J lost 0 bases, with 9 bases between them. Germline values: CDR1 LNHNV, CDR2 YYDKDF (reference sequence). The CDR3 length is 12 residues. CDR3 protein: CATGQSSYEQYF. The CDR3, as DNA: TGTGCCACAGGACAGTCCTCCTACGAGCAGTACTTC.

This chain joins TRBV9 and TRBJ2-1; 8 bases fit TRBD2. Germline V CDR1 and CDR2: SGDLS, YYNGEE. The CDR3 spans 15 residues. V lost 0 bases to trimming and J lost 5 bases; unmatched junction nucleotides: 4. CDR3 loop: CASSVDPGRDNEQFF. The CDR3 DNA reads TGTGCCAGCAGCGTAGACCCCGGGAGGGACAATGAGCAGTTCTTC.

Note on this clone: At one end, the junction sequence differs from germline, possibly due to a read error. J is TRBJ2-5 and V is TRBV2, with 10 positions matching TRBD2. The CDR3 consists of 12 residues. Germline V CDR1 and CDR2: SNHLY, FYNNEI. The CDR3 coding sequence is TGTGCCAGCAGTGTTGGGACTAGCGAGCCCGACTTC. Translated: CASSVGTSEPDF.

The chain combines TRBV5-1 with TRBJ2-5; TRBD1 agrees at 8 bases. The ends lost 4 bases at V and 5 bases at J; junction bases unmatched: 13. This CDR3 is 16 amino acids long. Germline V gene lookup returns CDR1 SGHRS and CDR2 YFSETQ. CDR3 DNA sequence: TGCGCCAGCAGCGCCCATACCACAGGGGGTGTTGAGACCCAGTACTTC. Protein product: CASSAHTTGGVETQYF. Together with reference TRBV5-1 and TRBJ2-5, the CDR3 gives the full variable domain: KAGVTQTPRYLIKTRGQQVTLSCSPISGHRSVSWYQQTPGQGLQFLFEYFSETQRNKGNFPGRFSGRQFSNSRSEMNVSTLELGDSALYLCASSAHTTGGVETQYFGPGTRLLVL.

The chain has TRBV7-9 and TRBJ2-1; 8 bases line up with TRBD2. This CDR3 comprises 16 residues. Trimming at V came to 4 bases and at J to 0 bases, leaving 5 bases not matched to a gene. Germline loops: CDR1 SEHNR, CDR2 FQNEAQ (reference sequence). DNA for the CDR3: TGTGCCAGCAGCTCCCCCGGGACTAGCTCCTACAATGAGCAGTTCTTC. Its protein is CASSSPGTSSYNEQFF.

V is TRBV2 and J is TRBJ2-7; the D gene is possibly TRBD1 (6 bases). Between the trimmed V and J ends, which lost 6 bases and 3 bases, there was a span of 12 bases. Looked up from germline, CDR1 is SNHLY and CDR2 is FYNNEI. CDR3 length equals 13 residues. The CDR3 bases are TGTGCCAGCAGGGGGGACACCATCTACGAGCAGTACTTC. Translation: CASRGDTIYEQYF.

This clone occurred once. The chain employs TRBV7-2 and TRBJ1-2; TRBD1 matches 7 bases. CDR1 is SGHTA and CDR2 is FQGNSA in the germline V gene. Losses at the gene ends were 2 bases for V and 3 bases for J; bases not matched to a gene: 0. The CDR3 is 13 residues long. The CDR3, as DNA: TGTGCCAGCAGCTTACAGGGGGACTATGGCTACACCTTC. Amino acid sequence: CASSLQGDYGYTF.

This sequence joins TRBV7-3 and TRBJ2-1; 7 nucleotides agree with TRBD2. CDR1 is SGHTA, CDR2 FQGTGA, per germline. This CDR3 is 16 amino acids long. With V trimmed by 5 bases and J by 4 bases, 11 bases remained unmatched. The CDR3 DNA is TGTGCCAGCAGCGTCGCACCGGGACTACAATACAATGAGCAGTTCTTC. Amino acid sequence: CASSVAPGLQYNEQFF.

The V gene is TRBV5-5, the J gene TRBJ1-5; a weak D match, TRBD1 (6 bases). Per the germline V gene, CDR1 is SGHKS and CDR2 is YYEKEE (reference sequence). The germline V and J ends were trimmed by 3 bases and 5 bases, with 12 bases remaining between them. This CDR3 contains 14 residues. Written as DNA, the CDR3 is TGTGCCAGCAGCTCCGGACAGATTTATCAGCCCCAGCATTTT. Protein product: CASSSGQIYQPQHF.

The V gene is TRBV29-1, the J gene TRBJ1-5, with a weak D call TRBD1 (5 bases). Germline assignment: CDR1 SQVTM and CDR2 ANQGSEA. This CDR3 has 15 amino acids. V lost 7 bases and J lost 0, with 16 bases in between. This CDR3 is CSGLPQEGSNQPQHF. DNA of the CDR3: TGCAGCGGGCTCCCACAGGAGGGTAGCAATCAGCCCCAGCATTTT.

The chain uses TRBV6-5 and TRBJ1-1; TRBD1 is a possible D gene (5 bases). CDR3 length: 15 residues. Trimming shortened V by 5 bases and J by 1 base, and 14 bases separated the two germline ends. CDR1 and CDR2 (germline): MNHEY, SVGAGI. CDR3 coding DNA: TGTGCCAGCAGTCTGACAGTACCTCCGAACACTGAAGCTTTCTTT. This encodes CASSLTVPPNTEAFF.

V gene TRBV11-3 combines with J gene TRBJ1-1; D is perhaps TRBD1 (5 bases). The ends were cut back, 4 bases at V and 6 bases at J, with 12 bases in the middle. Germline loops: CDR1 SGHNT, CDR2 YENEEA. This CDR3 is 13 amino acids long. The chain's CDR3 is CASSWGVGSEAFF. CDR3 coding DNA: TGTGCCAGCAGCTGGGGGGTCGGGTCTGAAGCTTTCTTT.

The rearrangement joins TRBV6-1 to TRBJ2-7, with TRBD1 matching over 10 bases. The CDR3 consists of 17 residues. V lost 3 bases and J lost 0; bases outside the gene matches: 8. Germline CDR1 MNHNS, CDR2 SASEGT. The CDR3 nucleotides read TGTGCCAGCAGTGAGACAGGGGGCATACTGAGCTCCTACGAGCAGTACTTC. This translates into CASSETGGILSSYEQYF.

The V gene is TRBV27, the J gene TRBJ2-1; TRBD2 agrees at 10 bases. The CDR3 sequence is 18 residues long. The V gene's germline CDR1 is MNHEY and CDR2 SMNVEV (reference sequence). V gave up 4 bases and J gave up 6 bases; unmatched junction bases: 15. In nucleotides, the CDR3 is TGTGCCAGCAGTTCTCACTCAGCGGGAGGGCTACCCCGCAATGAGCAGTTCTTC. Its protein product is CASSSHSAGGLPRNEQFF.

This sequence joins TRBV18 and TRBJ1-1; 7 bases are a match to TRBD1. The germline V gene has CDR1 KGHSH and CDR2 LQKENI. With 0 bases clipped from V and 5 bases from J, the junction kept 6 bases outside the gene matches. This CDR3 has 15 amino acids. The CDR3 is CASSPPATGNTEAFF. The CDR3 coding sequence is TGTGCCAGCTCACCACCGGCGACAGGGAATACTGAAGCTTTCTTT.

The rearrangement links TRBV4-1 to TRBJ2-1; 7 positions agree with TRBD2. J was trimmed by 5 bases and V by 4 bases; bases with no gene match: 2. This CDR3 region has 13 residues. Germline V lookup: CDR1 MGHRA, CDR2 YSYEKL. The CDR3 coding sequence is TGCGCCAGCAGCCGGGGGAGGGACAATGAGCAGTTCTTC. The encoded protein is CASSRGRDNEQFF.

The CDR3 here is CASSYDRGGTQYF. The CDR3 DNA follows: TGCGCCAGCAGTTATGACAGGGGGGGTACGCAGTATTTT. This rearrangement joins TRBV10-1 to TRBJ2-3, with 9 bases fitting TRBD1. Germline CDR1 reads WNHNN; CDR2 reads SYGVQD (reference sequence). V lost 5 bases and J lost 8; bases outside the gene matches: 5. The length of the CDR3 is 13 residues.

V and J are TRBV27 and TRBJ2-3, with 8 bases fitting TRBD2. The germline CDR1 and CDR2 sequences are MNHEY and SMNVEV (reference sequence). The length of the CDR3 is 15 residues. Losses at the gene ends were 5 bases for V and 5 bases for J; bases not matched to a gene: 9. The DNA for the CDR3 is TGTGCCAGCAGTCCTCAGCGGGGGCCCGGAGATACGCAGTATTTT. Translated: CASSPQRGPGDTQYF.

V gene TRBV7-9 combines with J gene TRBJ2-1; maybe TRBD1 (5 bases). This CDR3 has 15 amino acids. The germline CDR1 and CDR2 sequences are SEHNR and FQNEAQ (reference sequence). V was shortened by 11 bases and J by 10 bases, with 27 bases between the two germline ends. CDR3 loop: CAVLGADALGLEQFF. Here the CDR3 DNA reads TGTGCCGTACTTGGGGCAGACGCCCTTGGCCTCGAGCAGTTCTTC.

This chain joins TRBV3-1 (or the pseudogene TRBV3-2) and TRBJ2-1; 12 bases fit TRBD2. This CDR3 has 15 amino acids. Per the germline V gene, CDR1 is LGHDT and CDR2 is YNNKEL (reference sequence). V lost 5 bases, J lost 6 bases, and 5 bases stayed unmatched. CDR3 residues: CASSTRLAGVNEQFF. The DNA for the CDR3 is TGTGCCAGCAGCACCCGACTAGCGGGAGTCAATGAGCAGTTCTTC.

The chain recombines TRBV21-1 with TRBJ1-5. TRBV21-1 is labeled a pseudogene. This CDR3 is 15 amino acids long. The CDR3 region has the DNA TGTGCCAGCAGCCCGGGAGGTAGGGGCAATCAGCCCCAGCATTTT. Protein sequence: CASSPGGRGNQPQHF.

This rearrangement joins TRBV30 to TRBJ1-6; 8 bases agree with TRBD1. The CDR3 loop spans 14 amino acids. Germline assignment: CDR1 GTSNPN and CDR2 SVGIG (reference sequence). The ends lost 2 bases at V and 5 bases at J; junction bases unmatched: 2. CDR3 DNA: TGTGCCTGGAGTTGGACAGGGAATAATTCACCCCTCCACTTT. It yields the protein CAWSWTGNNSPLHF.

The CDR3 DNA reads as TGCGCCAGCAGCTCACGCCCGGGACTAGCGGGGGGGGAGAGCTCCTACAATGAGCAGTTCTTC. This encodes CASSSRPGLAGGESSYNEQFF. This chain joins TRBV5-1 and TRBJ2-1; 16 bases are shared with TRBD2. V was clipped by 3 bases and J by 0 bases; unmatched bases: 12. CDR1 SGHRS and CDR2 YFSETQ come from the germline V gene. This CDR3 region has 21 residues.

This chain joins TRBV24-1 and TRBJ2-3; D unclear. Trimming pared 4 bases from V and 7 bases from J, leaving 11 bases between. This CDR3 contains 13 residues. CDR1 and CDR2 from the germline V gene are KGHDR and SFDVKD. The CDR3 DNA sequence: TGTGCCACCAGTGACCTCGACTCACATACGCAGTATTTT. Protein: CATSDLDSHTQYF.

The chain has TRBV11-3 and TRBJ2-2; 7 nucleotides align to TRBD2. With V trimmed by 5 bases and J by 7 bases, 16 bases remained unmatched. Germline V gene sequence: CDR1 SGHNT, CDR2 YENEEA. This CDR3 is 17 amino acids long. The CDR3 DNA is TGTGCCAGCAGCCCGGATTACCGGGACTACCATGGCGGGGAGCTGTTTTTT. Translated, it gives CASSPDYRDYHGGELFF.